Shown below are 9 T cell receptor beta chains from a single sample sequenced in a study of T cell repertoires in cytomegalovirus infection. TCRdb re-called the reads through MiXCR, storing one row per CDR3 protein. The repertoire has roughly 760,000 distinct CDR3 sequences, 35% of them found once; the top ten carry under 3%. The sample comprised PBMCs. These receptors originate from a human donor in good health (CMV status not recorded). Some clones in this sample may be carry-over from other donors' samples.

V gene TRBV6-6 combines with J gene TRBJ2-3, with D possibly being TRBD2 (5 bases). The CDR3 length is 16 residues. CDR1 and CDR2 (germline): MNHNY, SVGAGI (reference sequence). The V and J ends lost 5 bases and 0 bases respectively, with 15 bases between them. The DNA of the CDR3 is TGTGCCAGCAGTACGAGCGGAACTACTAGCACAGATACGCAGTATTTT. Residues: CASSTSGTTSTDTQYF.

Note on this clonotype: Likely a read error: the CDR3 ends without its conserved phenylalanine or tryptophan. The rearrangement joins TRBV28 to TRBJ2-7, with TRBD1 matching over 10 bases. The CDR3 is 14 residues long. Germline V lookup: CDR1 MDHEN, CDR2 SYDVKM. The trim removed 3 bases at V and 2 bases at J, leaving 1 base unmatched. CDR3 region: CASSFGTGAYEQYL. CDR3 bases: TGTGCCAGCAGTTTCGGGACAGGGGCCTACGAGCAGTACTTA.

This clonotype was detected ten times or more. The chain couples TRBV7-2 to TRBJ2-1; the match to TRBD1 covers 12 bases. J was trimmed by 6 bases and V by 6 bases; bases with no gene match: 6. The CDR3 length is 15 residues. Germline-derived CDR1 and CDR2 are SGHTA and FQGNSA. DNA for the CDR3: TGTGCCAGCAGTCGGGACAGGGGGCTTATCAATGAGCAGTTCTTC. Translation gives CASSRDRGLINEQFF.

In DNA, the CDR3 is TGCAGTGCCCGGAGGGGACAGCTCAATCAGCCCCAGCATTTT. Its protein is CSARRGQLNQPQHF. The gene calls are TRBV20-1 and TRBJ1-5; TRBD1 matches at 7 bases. CDR1 is DFQATT, CDR2 SNEGSKA, per germline (reference sequence). This CDR3 has 14 residues. V was clipped by 6 bases and J by 3 bases; unmatched bases: 8.

The chain recombines TRBV11-2 with TRBJ2-5; D tentatively fits TRBD1 or TRBD2 (5 bases each). This CDR3 is built from 14 residues. Germline lookup yields CDR1 SGHAT and CDR2 FQNNGV. The V end was cut by 8 bases, the J end by 2 bases, with 15 bases between. The CDR3 DNA sequence: TGTGCCAGCTCCCGGGACGCCTGGCAAGAGACCCAGTACTTC. It codes for CASSRDAWQETQYF.

V and J are TRBV28 and TRBJ2-5, with D perhaps assigned TRBD1 or TRBD2 (5 bases each). Per the germline V gene, CDR1 is MDHEN and CDR2 is SYDVKM. Deletions cut 4 bases from V and 4 bases from J, with 10 bases between. The CDR3 extends over 13 amino acids. CDR3 amino acids: CASSWFGGETQYF. The CDR3 coding sequence is TGTGCCAGCAGTTGGTTTGGGGGAGAGACCCAGTACTTC.

This clonotype has only a few counts. The chain is built from TRBV28 and TRBJ1-2; 7 bases are shared with TRBD1. This CDR3 comprises 13 residues. J gave up 4 bases and V 6 bases, and 5 bases lay outside the gene matches. CDR1 and CDR2 from the germline V gene are MDHEN and SYDVKM. DNA of the CDR3: TGTGCCAGCAGCGTACAGGGGCCCTATGGCTACACCTTC. Translated, it gives CASSVQGPYGYTF.

In its sample, this clonotype was seen a few times. The V call is TRBV7-9, the J call TRBJ2-5, with 11 bases fitting TRBD2. CDR3 length equals 16 residues. After removal of 4 bases from V and 5 bases from J, the junction contained 9 bases not matched to a gene. Germline CDR1 reads SEHNR; CDR2 reads FQNEAQ (reference sequence). In DNA form, the CDR3 reads TGTGCCAGCAGCTCCCCGACTAGCGGGGCCAGGGAGACCCAGTACTTC. Translated, it gives CASSSPTSGARETQYF. The complete variable domain, with remaining parts taken from reference TRBV7-9 and TRBJ2-5, reads DTGVSQNPRHKITKRGQNVTFRCDPISEHNRLYWYRQTLGQGPEFLTYFQNEAQLEKSRLLSDRFSAERPKGSFSTLEIQRTEQGDSAMYLCASSSPTSGARETQYFGPGTRLLVL.

A word on this clonotype: The missing conserved phenylalanine or tryptophan at the end of this CDR3 makes a read error likely. The J gene is TRBJ1-2, the V gene TRBV7-8; D is unclear. This CDR3 is built from 15 residues. The germline CDR1 and CDR2 sequences are SGHVS and FQNEAQ. The ends were cut back, 2 bases at V and 7 bases at J, with 17 bases in the middle. The CDR3 nucleotides read TGTGCCAGCAGCTTATACCTCCCGGGGTTGAGTGGCTACACCTTA. This codes for CASSLYLPGLSGYTL.